This TCR beta chain is from a study of blood T cells in healthy people across ages. With respect to this clonotype: Its antigen is still unknown. The junction shows a germline mismatch at one end, possibly a read error.

The germline CDR1 and CDR2 sequences are SGHTA and FQGNSA. CDR3 length equals 14 residues. General observations from the study: Per million T cells, TCR beta diversity dropped about linearly as age rose.

Together with a sample-barcoded 5' primer, a J-beta primer mix was included in a second PCR lasting roughly 6 to 12 cycles. Each cDNA molecule, via a template-switch adaptor with 12 random nucleotides, was tagged. Using its own MiXCR run on the 5' RACE reads, TCRdb lists one record per CDR3 protein. The sample lists some 370,000 distinct CDR3 sequences, approximately 47% occurring once. Per-sample PBMC isolation yielded at least 6 million cells. Per individual sample, total RNA of at least 5 micrograms was extracted. The origin of this receptor is a man in his 60s in good health. Sample: blood. The V call is TRBV7-2, the J call TRBJ2-7, with a weak D call TRBD2 (5 bases). The J call is in doubt because the DNA end fits TRBJ2-5 better. CDR3 region: CASSLGGDHETQYF. The CDR3 DNA reads as TGTGCCAGCAGCTTAGGGGGAGACCATGAGACCCAGTACTTC.